These T cell receptor beta chains were read from a single sample in a study of T cell repertoires in cytomegalovirus infection. No antigen has been identified for these receptors. TCRdb re-called the reads through MiXCR, storing one row per CDR3 protein. Altogether about 920,000 distinct CDR3 sequences are present, roughly 30% being singletons, with the ten largest covering around an eighth. The specimen was cultured CD8+ T cells from PBMCs, collected from culture after CMV antigen stimulation. These receptors were collected from a human donor in good health (CMV status not recorded). Some clones in this sample may be carry-over from other donors' samples. CDR3s include the opening cysteine and the closing phenylalanine or tryptophan. The order of the fields is D gene, V gene, clone size, J gene, CDR3 length, CDR3 DNA, CDR3 protein. The D gene is left open where the match is weak. The size field is filled for only some rows; it gives once, few, many or a size class.

TRBD1	TRBV6-5	NA	TRBJ2-2	14	TGTGCCAGCAGTTACCCCGGGACAGGCGGGGAGCTGTTTTTT	CASSYPGTGGELFF
NA	TRBV6-2/TRBV6-3	many	TRBJ1-6	14	TGTGCCAGCAGCTGGAGCTCCTATAATTCACCCCTCCACTTT	CASSWSSYNSPLHF
TRBD2	TRBV6-5	NA	TRBJ2-3	20	TGTGCCAGCAGCTTCGGATGGGACTTGGCGGGGGGGCCGAACACAGATACGCAGTATTTT	CASSFGWDLAGGPNTDTQYF
NA	TRBV7-6	many	TRBJ1-4	16	TGTGCCAGCAGCTCCGGTACCAGGGTCACTAATGAAAAACTGTTTTTT	CASSSGTRVTNEKLFF
NA	TRBV20-1	few	TRBJ1-5	16	TGCAGTGCTAGAGATGGAACAGGACAGATAAATCAGCCCCAGCATTTT	CSARDGTGQINQPQHF
TRBD1	TRBV20-1	few	TRBJ2-1	14	TGCAGTGCTAGAGGCAGGGGGCGGATCGATGAGCAGTTCTTC	CSARGRGRIDEQFF
TRBD2	TRBV24-1	few	TRBJ2-1	20	TGTGCCACCAGTGATCACCCCAAAGCAATTCTAGCGGGGGGCAGGGATGAGCAGTTCTTC	CATSDHPKAILAGGRDEQFF
NA	TRBV7-9	NA	TRBJ1-1	11	TGTGCCAGCAATCAGGGATTCACAGCTTTCTTT	CASNQGFTAFF
NA	TRBV19	NA	TRBJ2-5	13	TGTGCCAGTAGACCCGGACTTGGGGAGACCCAGTACTTC	CASRPGLGETQYF
TRBD1	TRBV28	many	TRBJ2-1	14	TGTGCCAGCAGGGGGACAGGGGACTACAATGAGCAGTTCTTC	CASRGTGDYNEQFF
TRBD2	TRBV12-3/TRBV12-4	few	TRBJ2-3	15	TGTGCCAGCAGCTTAGCGGGACACTGGGGAGATACGCAGTATTTT	CASSLAGHWGDTQYF
TRBD1	TRBV6-1	few	TRBJ2-3	16	TGTGCCAGCAGTGAAGCGGTGGGCAGGGGGCGGAGTACGCAGTATTTT	CASSEAVGRGRSTQYF
NA	TRBV7-9	few	TRBJ1-5	16	TGTGCCAGCAGCTTAGGTAGGGATATTGGCAATCAGCCCCAGCATTTT	CASSLGRDIGNQPQHF
TRBD1	TRBV7-6	many	TRBJ1-1	13	TGTGCCAGTAGGAGGACAGGGAACACTGAAGCTTTCTTT	CASRRTGNTEAFF
TRBD1	TRBV7-2	NA	TRBJ1-1	15	TGTGCCAGCAGCACAAACAGGGGGCTGTTCACTGAAGCTTTCTTT	CASSTNRGLFTEAFF